The source of this TCR beta chain is a study of cytomegalovirus exposure and HLA in healthy donors. As for the study in general: There were more than 350 genotyped donors. Of these, roughly 80% fell in the genetic ancestry cluster associated with self-reported Caucasian donors. Whole-study results and caveats: Later on, an analysis showed TCR association rates differing by HLA locus, with DRB1 the most and HLA-C the fewest. In vitro testing confirmed a few CMV-associated chains as specific for CMV antigens.

Concerning this clone: The antigen is undetermined.

60 Vbeta and 13 Jbeta primers were used in PCR. Some clones are missing from TCRdb's copy, which holds only in-frame ones; the method was immunoSEQ multiplex PCR. This table has over 150,000 clones, about four fifths appearing once. Germline lookup yields CDR1 MNHEY and CDR2 SMNVEV (reference sequence). After removal of 1 base from V and 5 bases from J, the junction contained 7 bases not matched to a gene. The CDR3 length is 16 residues. The specimen was PBMCs. The receptor comes from a woman in her fifties or sixties in good health and CMV-seropositive. V and J are TRBV27 and TRBJ2-1; TRBD2 aligns across 8 bases. The CDR3 DNA is TGTGCCAGCAGTTTATTTTTAGCGGGAAGTGACAATGAGCAGTTCTTC. It is translated as CASSLFLAGSDNEQFF.